Sequencing of this T cell receptor beta chain was carried out in a study of blood T cell repertoires in COVID-19. At the level of the study: Whether acute or convalescent, the COVID-19 samples came from the United States, Italy and Spain. The cDNA or gDNA used as material had been derived from T cells, B-cell-depleted T cells, or PBMCs.

Per germline, CDR1 SGHKS and CDR2 YYEKEE (reference sequence). The CDR3 length is 12 residues. The V and J ends lost 4 bases and 7 bases, in that order; junction bases with no gene match: 4. Methods used by the authors: Reference gene primer amplification gave nucleated cell count estimates. Produced via immunoSEQ multiplex PCR; TCRdb's table is partial and in-frame only. Clone size and V and J calls were adopted from that table, with D and trimming inferred from the DNA. The data show 150,000 to 200,000 clones, about 86% seen once. Sequenced input: peripheral blood. The rearrangement joins TRBV5-5 to TRBJ2-7, with 8 bases matching TRBD1. The receptor was isolated from a man between 18 and 35 years old with acute or convalescent COVID-19. The CDR3 nucleotides read TGTGCCAGCAGCGACAGGGGAGCGGAGCAGTACTTC. This codes for CASSDRGAEQYF.